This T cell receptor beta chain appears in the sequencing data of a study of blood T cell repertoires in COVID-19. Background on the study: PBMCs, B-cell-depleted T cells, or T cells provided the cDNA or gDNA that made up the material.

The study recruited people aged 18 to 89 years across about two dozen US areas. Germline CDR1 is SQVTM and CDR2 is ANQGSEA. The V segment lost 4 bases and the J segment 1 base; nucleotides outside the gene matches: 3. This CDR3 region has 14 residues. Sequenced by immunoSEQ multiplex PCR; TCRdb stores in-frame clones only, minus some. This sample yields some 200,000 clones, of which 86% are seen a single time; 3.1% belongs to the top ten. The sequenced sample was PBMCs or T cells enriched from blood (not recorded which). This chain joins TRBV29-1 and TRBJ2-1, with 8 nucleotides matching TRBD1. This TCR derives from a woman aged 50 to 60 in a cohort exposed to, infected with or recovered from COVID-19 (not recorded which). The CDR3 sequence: CSVARGQSYNEQFF. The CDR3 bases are TGCAGCGTTGCCAGGGGGCAATCCTACAATGAGCAGTTCTTC.